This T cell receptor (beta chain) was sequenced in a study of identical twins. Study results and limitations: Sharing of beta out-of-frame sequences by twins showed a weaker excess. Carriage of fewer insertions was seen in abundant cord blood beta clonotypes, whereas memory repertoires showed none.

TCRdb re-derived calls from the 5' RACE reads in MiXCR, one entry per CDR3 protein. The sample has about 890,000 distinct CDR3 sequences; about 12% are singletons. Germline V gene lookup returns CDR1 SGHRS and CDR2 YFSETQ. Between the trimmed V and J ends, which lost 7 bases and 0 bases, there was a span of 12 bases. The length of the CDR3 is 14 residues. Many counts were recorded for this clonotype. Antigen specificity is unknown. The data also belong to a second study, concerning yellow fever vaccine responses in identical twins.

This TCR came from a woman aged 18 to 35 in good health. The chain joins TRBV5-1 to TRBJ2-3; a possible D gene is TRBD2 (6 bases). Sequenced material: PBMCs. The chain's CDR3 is CASGGTDSTDTQYF. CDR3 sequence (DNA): TGCGCCAGCGGCGGGACCGATAGCACAGATACGCAGTATTTT.